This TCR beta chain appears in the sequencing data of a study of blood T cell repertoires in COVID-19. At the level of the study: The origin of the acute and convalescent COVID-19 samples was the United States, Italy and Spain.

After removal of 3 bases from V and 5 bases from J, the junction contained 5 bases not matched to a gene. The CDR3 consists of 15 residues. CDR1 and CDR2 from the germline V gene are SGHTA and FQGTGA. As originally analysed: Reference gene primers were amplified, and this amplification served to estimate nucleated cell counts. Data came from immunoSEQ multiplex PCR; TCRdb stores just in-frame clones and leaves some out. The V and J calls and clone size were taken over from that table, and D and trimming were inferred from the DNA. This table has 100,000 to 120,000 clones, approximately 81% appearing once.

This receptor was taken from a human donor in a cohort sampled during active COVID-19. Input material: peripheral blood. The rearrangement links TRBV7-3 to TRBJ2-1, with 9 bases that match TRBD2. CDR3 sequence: CASSFQRGVDNEQFF. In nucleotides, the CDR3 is TGTGCCAGCAGCTTCCAGCGGGGGGTCGACAATGAGCAGTTCTTC.